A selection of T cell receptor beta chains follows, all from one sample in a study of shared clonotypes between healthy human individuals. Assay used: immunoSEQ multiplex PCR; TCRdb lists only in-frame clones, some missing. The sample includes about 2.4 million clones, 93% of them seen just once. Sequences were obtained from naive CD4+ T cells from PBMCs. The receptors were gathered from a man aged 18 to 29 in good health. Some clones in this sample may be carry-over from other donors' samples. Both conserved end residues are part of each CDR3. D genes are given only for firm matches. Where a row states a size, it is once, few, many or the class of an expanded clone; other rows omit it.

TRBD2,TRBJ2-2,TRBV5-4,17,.,TGTGCCAGCAGCCCACTGACTAGCGGGAAAGTCACCGGGGAGCTGTTTTTT,CASSPLTSGKVTGELFF
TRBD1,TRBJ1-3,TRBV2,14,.,TGTGCCAGCTTAGTGGACAGGGCTGGAAACACCATATATTTT,CASLVDRAGNTIYF
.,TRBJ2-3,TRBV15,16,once,TGTGCCACCAGCAGAGATGTGGACAGCTACACAGATACGCAGTATTTT,CATSRDVDSYTDTQYF
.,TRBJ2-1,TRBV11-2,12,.,TGTGCCAGCAGGAAGCGGATAGACGAGCAGTTCTTC,CASRKRIDEQFF
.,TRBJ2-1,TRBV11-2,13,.,TGTGCCAGCAGCTTTCCAGGGGTGAATGAGCAGTTCTTC,CASSFPGVNEQFF
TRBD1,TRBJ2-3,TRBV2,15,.,TGTGCCAGCAGTCCCGGGACAGGGAAAACAGATACGCAGTATTTT,CASSPGTGKTDTQYF
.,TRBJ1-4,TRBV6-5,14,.,TGTGCCAGCAGACTCCTAAGACTGGGAGGAAAACTGTTTTTT,CASRLLRLGGKLFF
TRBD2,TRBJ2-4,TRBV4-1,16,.,TGCGCCAGCAGCCAAGATCGGGGGGTAACCAAAAACATTCAGTACTTC,CASSQDRGVTKNIQYF
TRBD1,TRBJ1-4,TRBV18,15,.,TGTGCCAGCTCACCACCCGGGACAGGGGATGAAAAACTGTTTTTT,CASSPPGTGDEKLFF
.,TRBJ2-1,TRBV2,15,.,TGTGCCAGCAGGACCAGGAGTGGGACCTACAATGAGCAGTTCTTC,CASRTRSGTYNEQFF
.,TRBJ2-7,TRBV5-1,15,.,TGCGCCAGCAGCACAGCCTCCAGCCCTACCTACGAGCAGTACTTC,CASSTASSPTYEQYF
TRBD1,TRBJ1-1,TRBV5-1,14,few,TGCGCCAGCAGCTCTGGACAGGGTGACACTGAAGCTTTCTTT,CASSSGQGDTEAFF
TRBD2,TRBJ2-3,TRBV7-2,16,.,TGTGCCAGCAGCTTAACGGCGGGAGGGCCGGGAGATACGCAGTATTTT,CASSLTAGGPGDTQYF
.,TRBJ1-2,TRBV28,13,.,TGTGCCAGCAGTTCGCTGAACATCCGGGACCGAGACTTC,CASSSLNIRDRDF
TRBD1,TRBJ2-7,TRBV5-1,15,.,TGCGCCAGCAGCTCGACCCCGGGACAGTCCTTCGAGCAGTACTTC,CASSSTPGQSFEQYF
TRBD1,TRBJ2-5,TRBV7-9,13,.,TGTGCCAGCAGCCCTACAGGGGAAGAGACCCAGTACTTC,CASSPTGEETQYF
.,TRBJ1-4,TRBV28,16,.,TGTGCCAGCAGTACTATGGGGGGCGGCACTAATGAAAAACTGTTTTTT,CASSTMGGGTNEKLFF
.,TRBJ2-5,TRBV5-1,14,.,TGCGCCAGCGGGATGACGGGAGTTCGAGAGACCCAGTACTTC,CASGMTGVRETQYF
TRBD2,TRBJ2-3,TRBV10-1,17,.,TGCGCCAGCAGTGAGACTAGCGGGAGGGCGAACACAGATACGCAGTATTTT,CASSETSGRANTDTQYF
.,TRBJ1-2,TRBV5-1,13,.,TGCGCCAGCAGCCCTGAGACAGTCTATGGCTACACCTTC,CASSPETVYGYTF